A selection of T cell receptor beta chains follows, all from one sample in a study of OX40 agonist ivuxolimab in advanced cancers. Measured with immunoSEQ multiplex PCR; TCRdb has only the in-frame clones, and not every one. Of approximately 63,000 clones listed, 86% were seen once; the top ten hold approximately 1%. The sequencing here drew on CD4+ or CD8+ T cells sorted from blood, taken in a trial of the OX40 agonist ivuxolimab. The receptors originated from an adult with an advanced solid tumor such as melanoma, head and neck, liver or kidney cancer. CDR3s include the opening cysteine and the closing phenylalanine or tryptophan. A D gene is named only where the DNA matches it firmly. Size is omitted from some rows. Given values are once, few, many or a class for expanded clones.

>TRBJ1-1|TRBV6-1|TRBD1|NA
CASIKPGQGIRAFF
TGTGCCAGCATTAAGCCGGGACAGGGAATCAGAGCTTTCTTT
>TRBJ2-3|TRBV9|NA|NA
CASSVGQPSTDTQYF
TGTGCCAGCAGCGTAGGCCAGCCCAGCACAGATACGCAGTATTTT
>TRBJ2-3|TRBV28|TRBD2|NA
CASSKIAGGADTQYF
TGTGCCAGCAGTAAAATAGCGGGAGGGGCAGATACGCAGTATTTT
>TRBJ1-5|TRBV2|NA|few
CASRADRNSNQPQHF
TGTGCCAGCAGGGCCGACAGGAATAGCAATCAGCCCCAGCATTTT
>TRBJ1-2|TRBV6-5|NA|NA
CASSVSGAEDGYTF
TGTGCCAGCAGCGTAAGCGGGGCGGAAGATGGCTACACCTTC
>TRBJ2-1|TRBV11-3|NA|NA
CASSLSPLSNEQFF
TGTGCCAGCAGCTTAAGCCCCTTGTCCAATGAGCAGTTCTTC
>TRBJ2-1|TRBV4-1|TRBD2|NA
CASSQEKRLAGTYNEQFF
TGCGCCAGCAGCCAAGAAAAAAGACTAGCGGGAACCTACAATGAGCAGTTCTTC
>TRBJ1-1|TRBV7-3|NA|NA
CASSRVGGGMGTEAFF
TGTGCCAGCAGCCGTGTCGGGGGAGGCATGGGGACTGAAGCTTTCTTT
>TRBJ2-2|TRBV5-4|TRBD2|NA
CASSAQTSGRNTGELFF
TGTGCCAGCAGCGCCCAGACTAGCGGGAGAAACACCGGGGAGCTGTTTTTT
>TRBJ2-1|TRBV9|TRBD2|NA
CASSVDSGTFLLAPYNEQFF
TGTGCCAGCAGCGTAGACAGCGGGACCTTTTTACTGGCCCCCTACAATGAGCAGTTCTTC
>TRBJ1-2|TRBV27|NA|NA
CASKLVGEGGYTF
TGTGCCAGCAAGTTGGTAGGGGAGGGAGGCTACACCTTC
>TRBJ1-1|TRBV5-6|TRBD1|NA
CASSSQDRASTEAFF
TGTGCCAGCAGCAGTCAGGACAGGGCGAGCACTGAAGCTTTCTTT
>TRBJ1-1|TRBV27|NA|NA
CASSLNVNKAGTEAFF
TGTGCCAGCAGTTTAAACGTAAATAAGGCGGGGACTGAAGCTTTCTTT
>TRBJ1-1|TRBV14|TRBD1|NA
CASSQGQVNTEAFF
TGTGCCAGCAGCCAGGGACAGGTGAACACTGAAGCTTTCTTT
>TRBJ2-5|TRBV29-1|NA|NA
CSVEIRQGETQYF
TGCAGCGTTGAAATCCGGCAGGGTGAGACCCAGTACTTC
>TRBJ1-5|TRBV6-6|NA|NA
CASEGDGYNQPQHF
TGTGCCAGCGAAGGGGACGGTTATAATCAGCCCCAGCATTTT
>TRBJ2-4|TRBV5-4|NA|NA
CASSFGSRALAKNIQYF
TGTGCCAGCAGCTTCGGGTCCCGGGCCCTAGCCAAAAACATTCAGTACTTC
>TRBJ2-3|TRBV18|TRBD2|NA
CASSTSGATDTQYF
TGTGCCAGCTCAACTAGCGGGGCTACAGATACGCAGTATTTT
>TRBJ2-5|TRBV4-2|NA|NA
CAGSPDSGRRGETQYF
TGTGCCGGCAGCCCGGACAGCGGGCGGAGGGGGGAGACCCAGTACTTC
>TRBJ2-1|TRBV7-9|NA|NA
CASSLAFSGNEQFF
TGTGCCAGCAGCTTAGCCTTCTCTGGCAATGAGCAGTTCTTC
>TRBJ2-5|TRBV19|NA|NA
CASSSHRYQETQYF
TGTGCCAGTAGTTCCCACAGGTACCAAGAGACCCAGTACTTC
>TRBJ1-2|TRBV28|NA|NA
CASSPLVTYGYTF
TGTGCCAGCAGCCCCTTGGTCACCTATGGCTACACCTTC
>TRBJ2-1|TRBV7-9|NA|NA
CASSFQGAEQFF
TGTGCCAGCAGCTTTCAGGGTGCTGAGCAGTTCTTC
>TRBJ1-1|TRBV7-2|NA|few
CASSLAPNQAFF
TGTGCCAGCAGCTTAGCGCCAAACCAAGCTTTCTTT
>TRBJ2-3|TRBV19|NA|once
CASSIAEGGTDTQYF
TGTGCCAGTAGTATAGCGGAGGGAGGCACAGATACGCAGTATTTT
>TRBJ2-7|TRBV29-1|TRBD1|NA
CSAQGQGGNEQYF
TGCAGCGCGCAGGGACAGGGGGGCAACGAGCAGTACTTC
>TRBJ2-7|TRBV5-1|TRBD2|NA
CASSLAGLAGGEQYF
TGCGCCAGCAGCTTGGCGGGACTAGCGGGAGGCGAGCAGTACTTC
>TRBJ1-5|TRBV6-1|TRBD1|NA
CASRDTGGDQPQHF
TGTGCCAGCAGGGATACAGGGGGCGATCAGCCCCAGCATTTT
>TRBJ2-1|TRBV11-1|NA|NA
CASSLDRGLINEQFF
TGTGCCAGCAGCTTAGATCGAGGGCTAATCAATGAGCAGTTCTTC
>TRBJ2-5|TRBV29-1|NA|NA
CSVGNNQETQYF
TGCAGCGTGGGGAATAACCAAGAGACCCAGTACTTC
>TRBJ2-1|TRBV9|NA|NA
CASSVYGGEQFF
TGTGCCAGCAGCGTATATGGGGGTGAGCAGTTCTTC
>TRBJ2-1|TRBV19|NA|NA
CASSSRQASSYNEQFF
TGTGCCAGTAGTTCTCGACAGGCGAGCTCCTACAATGAGCAGTTCTTC
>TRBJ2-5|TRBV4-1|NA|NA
CASSQENRQETQYF
TGCGCCAGCAGCCAAGAGAACAGGCAAGAGACCCAGTACTTC
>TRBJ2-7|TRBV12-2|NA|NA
CASRSSDF
TGTGCAAGTCGCTCTTCGGACTTC
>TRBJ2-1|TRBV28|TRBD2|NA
CASSFLAGGGNEQFF
TGTGCCAGCAGTTTTCTAGCGGGAGGTGGGAATGAGCAGTTCTTC
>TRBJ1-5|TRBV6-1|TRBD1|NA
CASSEAWGTGYSNQPQHF
TGTGCCAGCAGTGAAGCATGGGGGACAGGATATAGCAATCAGCCCCAGCATTTT